This T cell receptor beta chain was found in a study of CD8 T cells in Susac syndrome. Germline assignment: CDR1 SGHRS and CDR2 YFSETQ. The CDR3 contains 16 residues. Trimming took off 7 bases at V and 2 bases at J, with 18 bases between the two ends. Roughly 0.45 to 1 ug RNA was reverse transcribed with random hexamers. TCRdb called the immunoSEQ multiplex PCR reads again in MiXCR, with one record for every CDR3 protein. The repertoire holds 330,000 or so distinct CDR3 sequences, with about 82% as singletons. The chain combines TRBV5-1 with TRBJ1-4, with D possibly being TRBD1 (5 bases). The sample comprised CD8+ T cells from PBMCs. This TCR was sampled from a human donor with multiple sclerosis. The CDR3 reads CASGPSQGVTNEKLFF. The CDR3 region has the DNA TGCGCCAGCGGGCCGTCTCAAGGGGTTACTAATGAAAAACTGTTTTTT. Full variable domain (outside the CDR3, taken from reference TRBV5-1 and TRBJ1-4): KAGVTQTPRYLIKTRGQQVTLSCSPISGHRSVSWYQQTPGQGLQFLFEYFSETQRNKGNFPGRFSGRQFSNSRSEMNVSTLELGDSALYLCASGPSQGVTNEKLFFGSGTQLSVL.